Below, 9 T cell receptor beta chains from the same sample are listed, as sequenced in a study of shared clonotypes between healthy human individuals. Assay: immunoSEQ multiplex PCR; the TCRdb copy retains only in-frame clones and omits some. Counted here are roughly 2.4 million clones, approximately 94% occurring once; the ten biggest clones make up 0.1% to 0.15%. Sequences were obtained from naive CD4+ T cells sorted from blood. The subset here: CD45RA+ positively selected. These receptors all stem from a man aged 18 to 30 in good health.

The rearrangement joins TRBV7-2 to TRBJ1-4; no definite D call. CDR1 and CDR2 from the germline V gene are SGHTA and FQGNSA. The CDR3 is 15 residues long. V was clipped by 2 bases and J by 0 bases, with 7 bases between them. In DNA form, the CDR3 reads TGTGCCAGCAGCTTACAGAGATCAACTAATGAAAAACTGTTTTTT. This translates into CASSLQRSTNEKLFF.

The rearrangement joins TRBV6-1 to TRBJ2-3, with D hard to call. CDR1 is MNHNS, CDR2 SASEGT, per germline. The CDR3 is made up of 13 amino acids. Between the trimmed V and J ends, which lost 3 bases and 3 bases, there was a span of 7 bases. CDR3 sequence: CASSEPQTDTQYF. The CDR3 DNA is TGTGCCAGCAGTGAGCCGCAGACAGATACGCAGTATTTT.

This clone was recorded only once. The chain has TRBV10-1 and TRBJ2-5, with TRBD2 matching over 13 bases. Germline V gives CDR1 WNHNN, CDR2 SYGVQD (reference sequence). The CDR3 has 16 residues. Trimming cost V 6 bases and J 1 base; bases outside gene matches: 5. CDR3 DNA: TGCGCCAGCAGCGTCGGGACTAGCGGGGCCCAAGAGACCCAGTACTTC. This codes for CASSVGTSGAQETQYF.

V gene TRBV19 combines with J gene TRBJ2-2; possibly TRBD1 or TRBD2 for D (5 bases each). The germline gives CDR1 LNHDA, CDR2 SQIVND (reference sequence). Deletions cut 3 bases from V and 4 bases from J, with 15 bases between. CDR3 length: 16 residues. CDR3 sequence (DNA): TGTGCCAGTAGTATTCCCGGGGCCGTGGGCACCGGGGAGCTGTTTTTT. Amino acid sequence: CASSIPGAVGTGELFF.

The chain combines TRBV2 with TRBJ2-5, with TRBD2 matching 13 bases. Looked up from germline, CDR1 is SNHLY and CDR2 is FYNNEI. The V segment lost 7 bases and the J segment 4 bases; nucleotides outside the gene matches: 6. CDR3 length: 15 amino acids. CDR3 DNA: TGTGCCAGCATCGGACTAGCGGGGGTCCCAGAGACCCAGTACTTC. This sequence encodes CASIGLAGVPETQYF. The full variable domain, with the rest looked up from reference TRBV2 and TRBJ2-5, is EPEVTQTPSHQVTQMGQEVILRCVPISNHLYFYWYRQILGQKVEFLVSFYNNEISEKSEIFDDQFSVERPDGSNFTLKIRSTKLEDSAMYFCASIGLAGVPETQYFGPGTRLLVL.

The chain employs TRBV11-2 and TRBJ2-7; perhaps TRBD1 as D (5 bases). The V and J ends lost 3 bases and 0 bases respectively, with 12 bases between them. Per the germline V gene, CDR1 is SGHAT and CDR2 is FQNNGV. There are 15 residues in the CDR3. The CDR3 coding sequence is TGTGCCAGCAGCTTGGGGCAGCTTCCCTCCTACGAGCAGTACTTC. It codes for CASSLGQLPSYEQYF.

CDR3 region: CASSFETANTEAFF. For the CDR3, the DNA is TGTGCCAGCAGCTTTGAGACAGCGAACACTGAAGCTTTCTTT. The rearrangement links TRBV11-2 to TRBJ1-1; possible D gene TRBD1, 5 bases. V gave up 3 bases and J gave up 1 base, with 9 bases separating them. This CDR3 spans 14 amino acids. CDR1 is SGHAT, CDR2 FQNNGV, per germline. Filled out from reference TRBV11-2 and TRBJ1-1, the complete variable domain reads EAGVAQSPRYKIIEKRQSVAFWCNPISGHATLYWYQQILGQGPKLLIQFQNNGVVDDSQLPKDRFSAERLKGVDSTLKIQPAKLEDSAVYLCASSFETANTEAFFGQGTRLTVV.

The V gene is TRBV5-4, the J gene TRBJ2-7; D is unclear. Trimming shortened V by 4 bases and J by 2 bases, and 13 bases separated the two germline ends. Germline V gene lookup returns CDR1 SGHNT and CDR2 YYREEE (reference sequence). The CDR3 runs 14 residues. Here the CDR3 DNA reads TGTGCCAGCAGCACCGGACCTGTAGCCTACGAGCAGTACTTC. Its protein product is CASSTGPVAYEQYF.

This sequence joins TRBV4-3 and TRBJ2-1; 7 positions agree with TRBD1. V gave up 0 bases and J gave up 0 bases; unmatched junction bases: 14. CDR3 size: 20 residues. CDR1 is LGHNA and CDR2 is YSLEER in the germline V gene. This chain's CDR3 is CASSQEDRTAAYSSYNEQFF. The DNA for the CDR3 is TGCGCCAGCAGCCAAGAGGACAGGACCGCGGCGTATAGCTCCTACAATGAGCAGTTCTTC.